This T cell receptor (beta chain) was observed in a study of T-cell reconstitution after alpha-beta-depleted transplantation in children. Findings and limits, study-wide: Surviving recipient T cells and thymic progenitors produced the high day-60 TCRbeta diversity seen in some patients.

Unique molecular identifiers were used in preparing the TCRbeta library. One entry per CDR3 protein, called by TCRdb with MiXCR from the PCR reads. The repertoire holds about 200,000 distinct CDR3 sequences, with approximately 7% as singletons. This clonotype came up many times. Its specificity is not known. The CDR3 sequence is 14 residues long. V was pared by 1 base and J by 1 base, with 8 bases between. CDR1 and CDR2 (germline): SGDLS, YYNGEE. The sequences come from PBMCs, collected before TCRalphabeta/CD19-depleted stem cell transplant. This TCR was recovered from a boy aged 2 to 10 with acute lymphoblastic leukemia, due to receive a stem cell transplant. The chain has TRBV9 and TRBJ2-5; D call uncertain. The CDR3 is CASSVQGRQETQYF. CDR3 sequence (DNA): TGTGCCAGCAGCGTACAAGGGCGCCAAGAGACCCAGTACTTC.